The 24 T cell receptor beta chains listed next were all sequenced from one sample in a study of regulatory T cells in long-lasting Graves disease. The time point: persistent/refractory GD, antithyroid drugs over 5 years with positive TRAb. Making the TCR library involved RNA that had been extracted from PBMCs. iRepertoire HTBI primers and Arm-PCR of CDR3 regions built TCR beta libraries. TCRdb processed the multiplex PCR reads anew with MiXCR; each CDR3 protein has one entry. The sample lists 450,000 or so distinct CDR3 sequences; under 25% were seen once. The sequenced sample was peripheral blood mononuclear cells (PBMCs), obtained when the disease was refractory, from a patient treated with antithyroid drugs. These receptors all come from a female donor with Graves disease.

This clonotype showed up just a few times. The chain carries TRBV30 and TRBJ2-7; D is perhaps TRBD2 (6 bases). This CDR3 spans 15 amino acids. V dropped 1 base and J dropped 5 bases, with 18 bases sitting between them. Germline V gene lookup returns CDR1 GTSNPN and CDR2 SVGIG (reference sequence). Written as DNA, the CDR3 is TGTGCCTGGAGTGGAGCGGGCCGACGGGGAGACGAGCAGTACTTC. This sequence encodes CAWSGAGRRGDEQYF.

This clonotype was detected ten times or more. V usage is TRBV4-3 and J usage is TRBJ1-4; perhaps TRBD1 as D (5 bases). The germline CDR1 and CDR2 sequences are LGHNA and YSLEER. Deletions cut 0 bases from V and 8 bases from J, with 13 bases between. This CDR3 region has 15 residues. The CDR3 spells CASSQEGTAGEKLFF. DNA for the CDR3: TGCGCCAGCAGCCAAGAAGGGACCGCGGGGGAAAAACTGTTTTTT.

This clonotype was picked up a small number of times. This chain connects TRBV28 to TRBJ2-2, with TRBD1 as a possible D gene (5 bases). With 7 bases removed from V and 3 bases from J, the gap between germline ends came to 18 bases. The V gene's germline CDR1 is MDHEN and CDR2 SYDVKM. The CDR3 consists of 16 residues. This CDR3 reads CASTLRSGRDTGELFF. The CDR3 region has the DNA TGTGCCAGCACCCTTCGTTCAGGCAGGGACACCGGGGAGCTGTTTTTT.

The chain links TRBV3-1 to TRBJ2-5; TRBD2 agrees at 13 bases. The V gene end was trimmed by 4 bases and the J gene end by 4 bases; junction bases not matched to a gene: 3. Germline V gene lookup returns CDR1 LGHDT and CDR2 YNNKEL (reference sequence). The CDR3 is 15 amino acids. The CDR3 sequence: CASSLWTSGRETQYF. In DNA, the CDR3 is TGTGCCAGCAGCCTTTGGACTAGCGGGAGAGAGACCCAGTACTTC.

V is TRBV5-6 and J is TRBJ2-4; 10 bases are a match to TRBD1. CDR3 length: 15 amino acids. Germline V gene sequence: CDR1 SGHDT, CDR2 YYEEEE. The V segment lost 1 base and the J segment 6 bases; nucleotides outside the gene matches: 4. CDR3 nucleotides: TGTGCCAGCAGCTTGAGGCGGACAGGGGGAAACATTCAGTACTTC. Its protein is CASSLRRTGGNIQYF.

This clonotype was counted between two and nine times. V usage is TRBV14 and J usage is TRBJ2-5; 12 bases agree with TRBD2. Germline CDR1 and CDR2: SGHDN and FVKESK. V shed 0 bases, J shed 5 bases, and the junction held 7 bases outside the gene matches. This CDR3 spans 17 amino acids. CDR3 sequence: CASSQDRGTSGLETQYF. For the CDR3, the DNA is TGTGCCAGCAGCCAAGATCGGGGGACTAGCGGGCTCGAGACCCAGTACTTC.

This clonotype occurred many times. The chain has TRBV27 and TRBJ1-2; 11 bases are shared with TRBD1. The CDR3 runs to 16 residues. Germline assignment: CDR1 MNHEY and CDR2 SMNVEV (reference sequence). V trimming: 8 bases; J trimming: 3 bases; junction bases outside the gene matches: 11. The CDR3 loop is CASYGPDRGLDYGYTF. The CDR3 DNA sequence: TGTGCCAGCTACGGACCGGACAGGGGGCTTGACTATGGCTACACCTTC.

There are many counts of this clonotype. The gene calls are TRBV28 and TRBJ2-7, with 11 bases lining up with TRBD2. This CDR3 is 15 amino acids long. V lost 4 bases and J lost 2; bases outside the gene matches: 4. Germline V lookup: CDR1 MDHEN, CDR2 SYDVKM. The CDR3 DNA sequence: TGTGCCAGCAGTTGGGCGGGACTAGCGGCCTACGAGCAGTACTTC. Its translation is CASSWAGLAAYEQYF.

This clonotype has more than one count but fewer than ten. The chain is built from TRBV20-1 and TRBJ1-5; tentative D call: TRBD1 (5 bases). Trimming removed 1 base from V and 2 bases from J, with 9 bases in between. The CDR3 has 14 residues. Germline loops: CDR1 DFQATT, CDR2 SNEGSKA (reference sequence). This CDR3 reads CSARVQGGNQPQHF. CDR3 in DNA: TGCAGTGCTAGAGTCCAGGGCGGCAATCAGCCCCAGCATTTT.

This clonotype was detected many times. V is TRBV7-8 and J is TRBJ2-7; tentative D call: TRBD2 (5 bases). V dropped 6 bases and J dropped 3 bases, with 12 bases sitting between them. The CDR3 length is 13 residues. The germline CDR1 and CDR2 sequences are SGHVS and FQNEAQ. CDR3 nucleotides: TGTGCCAGCAGTGTTGGGAGTTTCTACGAGCAGTACTTC. It translates to CASSVGSFYEQYF.

This clonotype was counted many times. The V call is TRBV6-5, the J call TRBJ2-7; D perhaps matches TRBD1 (6 bases). The germline gives CDR1 MNHEY, CDR2 SVGAGI. Trimming left V 2 bases short and J 6 bases short, with 14 bases between. The CDR3 runs to 14 residues. The CDR3 sequence: CASSYLEKTGEQYF. Written as DNA, the CDR3 is TGTGCCAGCAGTTACCTTGAGAAGACAGGCGAGCAGTACTTC.

V gene TRBV27 combines with J gene TRBJ2-2, with TRBD2 as a possible D gene (6 bases). Trimming cost V 3 bases and J 3 bases, with 20 bases left between them. The CDR3 length is 18 residues. The germline V gene encodes CDR1 MNHEY and CDR2 SMNVEV (reference sequence). The CDR3 region has the DNA TGTGCCAGCAGTTTTTCCACCTCCGGGACTTCTTACACCGGGGAGCTGTTTTTT. Its protein is CASSFSTSGTSYTGELFF.

The genes are TRBV29-1 and TRBJ1-1, with D tentatively TRBD1 (5 bases). Germline assignment: CDR1 SQVTM and CDR2 ANQGSEA. The ends were cut back, 6 bases at V and 1 base at J, with 15 bases in the middle. The CDR3 covers 14 residues. For the CDR3, the DNA is TGCAGCGTCGTAGAGGGGTCACGGAACACTGAAGCTTTCTTT. It encodes CSVVEGSRNTEAFF.

The genes are TRBV29-1 and TRBJ1-2, with 7 bases lining up with TRBD1. The CDR3 covers 13 residues. After removal of 6 bases from V and 7 bases from J, the junction contained 11 bases not matched to a gene. Germline-derived CDR1 and CDR2 are SQVTM and ANQGSEA. CDR3 coding DNA: TGCAGCGTAGGGACAGCCGCCGGTGTTGGCTACACCTTC. This encodes CSVGTAAGVGYTF. The full variable domain, rest sourced from reference TRBV29-1 and TRBJ1-2, is SAVISQKPSRDICQRGTSLTIQCQVDSQVTMMFWYRQQPGQSLTLIATANQGSEATYESGFVIDKFPISRPNLTFSTLTVSNMSPEDSSIYLCSVGTAAGVGYTFGSGTRLTVV.

Here the CDR3 DNA reads TGTGCCACCAGCAGAGATATGAAAAGGACAGAGTATCTTCTCGCGAACACCGGGGAGCTGTTTTTT. Translating gives CATSRDMKRTEYLLANTGELFF. V and J are TRBV15 and TRBJ2-2, with D possibly being TRBD1 (6 bases). The V gene's germline CDR1 is LNHNV and CDR2 YYDKDF (reference sequence). The CDR3 is 22 amino acids. Trimming removed 0 bases at V and 0 bases at J, with 26 bases between.

This clonotype was seen at least ten times. Here the CDR3 DNA reads TGTGCCAGCAGCTTGGTCCAAGGGACGTCCTACGAGCAGTACTTC. This encodes CASSLVQGTSYEQYF. V gene TRBV11-2 combines with J gene TRBJ2-7, with D perhaps TRBD1 or TRBD2 (5 bases each). From germline, CDR1 is SGHAT and CDR2 FQNNGV. V lost 3 bases and J lost 1, with 13 bases in between. This CDR3 is built from 15 residues.

The chain has TRBV19 and TRBJ2-2, with 7 bases aligning to TRBD1. Germline V gene lookup returns CDR1 LNHDA and CDR2 SQIVND (reference sequence). The V segment lost 1 base and the J segment 4 bases; nucleotides outside the gene matches: 3. CDR3 size: 15 residues. The CDR3 nucleotides are TGTGCCAGTAGTATAGCGGCAGGGGGCACCGGGGAGCTGTTTTTT. Its translation: CASSIAAGGTGELFF.

This rearrangement joins TRBV5-1 to TRBJ2-2; 11 nucleotides line up with TRBD2. V was clipped by 5 bases and J by 0 bases; unmatched bases: 6. The CDR3 is made up of 17 amino acids. The germline gives CDR1 SGHRS, CDR2 YFSETQ. As DNA, the CDR3 is TGCGCCAGCAGGCCGGGACTAGCGGAAACGAACACCGGGGAGCTGTTTTTT. Its translation is CASRPGLAETNTGELFF.

This clonotype was picked up a small number of times. The chain links TRBV20-1 to TRBJ2-5; 7 bases align to TRBD1. The CDR3 is 13 residues long. From germline, CDR1 is DFQATT and CDR2 SNEGSKA (reference sequence). The V segment lost 1 base and the J segment 2 bases; nucleotides outside the gene matches: 1. The CDR3 loop reads CSARVGQQETQYF. The CDR3 DNA reads TGCAGTGCTAGAGTGGGACAGCAAGAGACCCAGTACTTC.

This clonotype was counted many times. The chain has TRBV6-1 and TRBJ2-7; possible D gene TRBD1, 6 bases. The CDR3 is 14 amino acids. Germline values: CDR1 MNHNS, CDR2 SASEGT. The V and J ends lost 1 base and 5 bases respectively, with 12 bases between them. In nucleotides, the CDR3 is TGTGCCAGCAGTGAAGGCAGGGGAAAGGACGAGCAGTACTTC. Its translation: CASSEGRGKDEQYF.

The chain employs TRBV4-2 and TRBJ2-7; the D gene could be TRBD1 or TRBD2 (5 bases each). The CDR3 has 13 amino acids. Germline-derived CDR1 and CDR2 are LGHNA and YNFKEQ. V was pared by 1 base and J by 5 bases, with 9 bases between. This CDR3 reads CASSQGDRDEQYF. The CDR3 DNA sequence: TGTGCCAGCAGCCAAGGGGACCGGGACGAGCAGTACTTC.

This sequence joins TRBV7-9 and TRBJ2-7, with D tentatively TRBD1 or TRBD2 (5 bases each). The V gene's germline CDR1 is SEHNR and CDR2 FQNEAQ (reference sequence). CDR3 size: 20 residues. The germline V and J ends were trimmed by 2 bases and 0 bases, with 26 bases remaining between them. In DNA, the CDR3 is TGTGCCAGCAGCTTATACCGACGGGACGAAGGATTTGGGCGCTCCTACGAGCAGTACTTC. Residues: CASSLYRRDEGFGRSYEQYF.

V is TRBV7-2 and J is TRBJ1-6, with D perhaps TRBD1 (5 bases). CDR1 is SGHTA, CDR2 FQGNSA, per germline. The CDR3 runs 20 residues. V was clipped by 1 base and J by 7 bases, with 26 bases between them. CDR3: CASSLESTIYRGLENSPLHF. CDR3 DNA sequence: TGTGCCAGCAGCTTAGAGAGTACGATCTATAGGGGCCTGGAGAATTCACCCCTCCACTTT.

The table lists this clonotype with a few counts. V and J are TRBV10-3 and TRBJ2-3, with D hard to call. This CDR3 region has 14 residues. V lost 0 bases and J lost 6, with 10 bases in between. CDR1 and CDR2 (germline): ENHRY, SYGVKD. The CDR3 sequence: CAISESSFRDTQYF. The CDR3 region has the DNA TGTGCCATCAGTGAGTCGTCCTTCCGTGATACGCAGTATTTT.